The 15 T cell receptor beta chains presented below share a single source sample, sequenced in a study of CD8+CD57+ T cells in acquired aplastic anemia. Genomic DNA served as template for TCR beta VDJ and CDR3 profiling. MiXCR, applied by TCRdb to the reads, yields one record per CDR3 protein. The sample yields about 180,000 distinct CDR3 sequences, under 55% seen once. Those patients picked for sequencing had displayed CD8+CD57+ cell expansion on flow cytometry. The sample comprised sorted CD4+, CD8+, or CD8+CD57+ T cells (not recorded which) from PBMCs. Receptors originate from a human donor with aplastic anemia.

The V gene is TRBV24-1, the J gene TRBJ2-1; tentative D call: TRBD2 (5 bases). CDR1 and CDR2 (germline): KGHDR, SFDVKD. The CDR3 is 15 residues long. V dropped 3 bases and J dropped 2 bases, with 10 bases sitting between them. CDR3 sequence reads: CATSDRLSPYNEQFF. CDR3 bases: TGTGCCACCAGTGATCGACTATCGCCCTACAATGAGCAGTTCTTC.

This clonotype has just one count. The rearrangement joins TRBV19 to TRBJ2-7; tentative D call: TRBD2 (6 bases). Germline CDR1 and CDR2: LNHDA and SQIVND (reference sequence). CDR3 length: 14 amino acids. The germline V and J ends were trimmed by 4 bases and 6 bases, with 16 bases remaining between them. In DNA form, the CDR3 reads TGTGCCAGTAGTACCGGGGGTGAGCAGGGCGAGCAGTACTTC. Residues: CASSTGGEQGEQYF.

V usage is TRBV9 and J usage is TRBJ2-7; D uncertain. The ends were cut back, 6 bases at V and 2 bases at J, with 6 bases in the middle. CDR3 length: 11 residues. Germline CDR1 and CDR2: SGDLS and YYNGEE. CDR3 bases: TGTGCCAGCACGTCACCCTACGAGCAGTACTTC. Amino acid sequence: CASTSPYEQYF.

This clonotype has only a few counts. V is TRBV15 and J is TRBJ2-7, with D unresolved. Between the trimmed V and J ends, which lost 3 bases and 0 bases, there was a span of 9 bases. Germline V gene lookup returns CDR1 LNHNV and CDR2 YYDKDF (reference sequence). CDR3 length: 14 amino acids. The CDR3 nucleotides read TGTGCCACCAGCAGCGCGCTGAGCTCCTACGAGCAGTACTTC. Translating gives CATSSALSSYEQYF.

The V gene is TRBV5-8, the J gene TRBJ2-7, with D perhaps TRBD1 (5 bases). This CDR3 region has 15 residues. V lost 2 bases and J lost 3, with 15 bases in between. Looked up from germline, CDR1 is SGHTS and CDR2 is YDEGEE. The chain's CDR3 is CASSFMFGQDYEQYF. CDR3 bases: TGTGCCAGCAGCTTCATGTTTGGACAAGACTACGAGCAGTACTTC.

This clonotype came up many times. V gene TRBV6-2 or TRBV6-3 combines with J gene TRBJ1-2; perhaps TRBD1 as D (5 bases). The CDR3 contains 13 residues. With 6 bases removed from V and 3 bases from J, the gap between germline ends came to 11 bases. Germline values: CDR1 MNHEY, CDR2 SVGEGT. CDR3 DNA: TGTGCCAGCAGACTAGACAGACACTATGGCTACACCTTC. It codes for CASRLDRHYGYTF.

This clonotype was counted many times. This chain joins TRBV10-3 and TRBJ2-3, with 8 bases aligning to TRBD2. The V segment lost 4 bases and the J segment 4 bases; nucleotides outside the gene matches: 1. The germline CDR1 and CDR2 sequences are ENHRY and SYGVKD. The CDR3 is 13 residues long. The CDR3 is CAISAGLADTQYF. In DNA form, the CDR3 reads TGTGCCATCAGTGCGGGACTAGCAGATACGCAGTATTTT.

This chain's CDR3 is CATSSLVRLAGSTDTQYF. Written as DNA, the CDR3 is TGTGCCACCAGCAGCTTAGTTCGGCTAGCGGGGAGCACAGATACGCAGTATTTT. The rearrangement joins TRBV15 to TRBJ2-3; 9 nucleotides line up with TRBD2. CDR3 length equals 18 residues. Germline values: CDR1 LNHNV, CDR2 YYDKDF (reference sequence). Unmatched junction bases numbered 10, after V lost 3 bases and J lost 0 bases.

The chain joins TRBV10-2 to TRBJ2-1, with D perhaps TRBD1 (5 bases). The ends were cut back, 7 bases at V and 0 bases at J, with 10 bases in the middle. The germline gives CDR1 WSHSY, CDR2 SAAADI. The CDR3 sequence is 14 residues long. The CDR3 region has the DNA TGCGCCAGCAAAAGGGGTAACTCCTACAATGAGCAGTTCTTC. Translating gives CASKRGNSYNEQFF.

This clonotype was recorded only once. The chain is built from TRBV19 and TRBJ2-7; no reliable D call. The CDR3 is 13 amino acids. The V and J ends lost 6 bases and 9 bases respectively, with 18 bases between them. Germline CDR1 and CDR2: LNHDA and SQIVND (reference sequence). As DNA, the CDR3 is TGTGCCAGTAGCGGACGGGCCCCTTGGGTGCAGTACTTC. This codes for CASSGRAPWVQYF.

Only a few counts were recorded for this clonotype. This CDR3 is CASSFWGASGNTIYF. CDR3 coding DNA: TGTGCCAGCAGTTTTTGGGGGGCCTCTGGAAACACCATATATTTT. The V gene is TRBV12-3 or TRBV12-4, the J gene TRBJ1-3, with D possibly being TRBD1 (6 bases). This CDR3 is built from 15 residues. V shed 3 bases and J shed 0 bases, with 9 bases lying between them.

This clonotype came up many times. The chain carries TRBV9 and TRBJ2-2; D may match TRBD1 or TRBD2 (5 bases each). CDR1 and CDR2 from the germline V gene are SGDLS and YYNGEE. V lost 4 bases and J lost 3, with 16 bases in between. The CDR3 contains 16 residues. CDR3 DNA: TGTGCCAGCAGCCCCGGGACCCTCGGGTACACCGGGGAGCTGTTTTTT. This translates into CASSPGTLGYTGELFF.

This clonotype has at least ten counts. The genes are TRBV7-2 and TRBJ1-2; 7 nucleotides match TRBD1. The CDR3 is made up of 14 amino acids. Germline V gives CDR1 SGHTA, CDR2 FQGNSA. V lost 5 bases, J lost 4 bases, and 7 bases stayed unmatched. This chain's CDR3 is CASSARQGSYGYTF. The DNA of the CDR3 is TGTGCCAGCAGCGCCCGACAGGGTAGCTATGGCTACACCTTC.

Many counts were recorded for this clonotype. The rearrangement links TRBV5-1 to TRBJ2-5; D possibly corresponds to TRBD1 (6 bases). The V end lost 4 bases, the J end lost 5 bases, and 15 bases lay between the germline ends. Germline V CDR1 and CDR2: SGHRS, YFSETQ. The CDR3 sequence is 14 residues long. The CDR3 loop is CASSPTGSGETQYF. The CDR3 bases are TGCGCCAGCAGCCCTACAGGGAGCGGTGAGACCCAGTACTTC.

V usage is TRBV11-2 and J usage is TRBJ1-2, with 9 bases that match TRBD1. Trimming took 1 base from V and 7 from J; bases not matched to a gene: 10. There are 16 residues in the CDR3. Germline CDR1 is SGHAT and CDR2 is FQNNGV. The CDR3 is CASSLVVRTGARGYTF. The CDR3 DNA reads TGTGCCAGCAGCTTAGTGGTTAGGACAGGGGCTCGTGGCTACACCTTC. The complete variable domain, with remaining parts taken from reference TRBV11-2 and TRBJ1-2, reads EAGVAQSPRYKIIEKRQSVAFWCNPISGHATLYWYQQILGQGPKLLIQFQNNGVVDDSQLPKDRFSAERLKGVDSTLKIQPAKLEDSAVYLCASSLVVRTGARGYTFGSGTRLTVV.